The rows below give T cell receptor beta chains drawn from one sample of a study of regulatory T cells in long-lasting Graves disease. Each CDR3 protein is one row after TCRdb ran MiXCR on the multiplex PCR reads. This table has hundreds of thousands of distinct CDR3 sequences, roughly a sixth appearing once. The material sequenced was peripheral blood mononuclear cells (PBMCs), taken at new diagnosis, from a patient treated with antithyroid drugs. The origin of the receptors is a female donor with Graves disease. CDR3s include the opening cysteine and the closing phenylalanine or tryptophan. The D gene is left open where the match is weak. Not every row has a clone size; where given, it reads once, few, many or a size class.

clone size | J gene | V gene | D gene | CDR3 protein | CDR3 DNA
few | TRBJ1-1 | TRBV19 | TRBD1 | CASSIDQAGGRTEAFF | TGTGCCAGTAGTATAGATCAGGCAGGGGGGAGGACTGAAGCTTTCTTT
many | TRBJ2-5 | TRBV11-1 | . | CASSHTGVGETQYF | TGTGCCAGCAGCCACACGGGTGTTGGAGAGACCCAGTACTTC
many | TRBJ1-2 | TRBV6-5 | . | CASSYRGDGYTF | TGTGCCAGCAGTTACCGGGGGGATGGCTACACCTTC
many | TRBJ2-7 | TRBV10-3 | TRBD1 | CAISEAGGESEQYF | TGTGCCATCAGTGAGGCAGGGGGAGAGAGCGAGCAGTACTTC
many | TRBJ1-1 | TRBV19 | . | CASRYYRGYTEAFF | TGTGCCAGTAGATATTACCGGGGGTACACTGAAGCTTTCTTT
few | TRBJ2-2 | TRBV9 | TRBD2 | CASSGPVTSGNTGELFF | TGTGCCAGCAGCGGGCCGGTTACTAGCGGGAACACCGGGGAGCTGTTTTTT
many | TRBJ2-6 | TRBV7-9 | . | CASSFSGANVLAF | TGTGCCAGCAGCTTCTCTGGGGCCAACGTCCTGGCTTTC
many | TRBJ2-7 | TRBV20-1 | . | CSARDRLSPTPLHSSYEQYF | TGCAGTGCTAGAGATCGTTTGTCGCCAACGCCTCTTCACAGCTCCTACGAGCAGTACTTC
many | TRBJ1-5 | TRBV4-2 | . | CASSQPGDQPQHF | TGTGCCAGCAGCCAACCTGGGGATCAGCCCCAGCATTTT
many | TRBJ1-4 | TRBV5-6 | . | CASSSLAGPNEKLFF | TGTGCCAGCAGCTCCCTAGCGGGACCGAATGAAAAACTGTTTTTT
many | TRBJ2-2 | TRBV11-1 | . | CASSFPTGPTTGELFF | TGTGCCAGCAGCTTCCCCACGGGACCCACGACCGGGGAGCTGTTTTTT
. | TRBJ1-2 | TRBV11-2 | TRBD1 | CASTLREGARGPSTF | TGTGCCAGCACCCTTCGGGAGGGGGCGCGTGGGCCGTCCACCTTC
many | TRBJ1-6 | TRBV28 | TRBD1 | CASSPGQRSSPLHF | TGTGCCAGCAGCCCGGGACAGCGGTCCTCACCCCTCCACTTT
many | TRBJ2-2 | TRBV7-8 | TRBD2 | CASSLDGGRPPGELFF | TGTGCCAGCAGCTTAGACGGCGGGAGGCCACCCGGGGAGCTGTTTTTT
many | TRBJ1-2 | TRBV2 | . | CASSEGRYGYTF | TGTGCCAGCAGTGAGGGGAGGTATGGCTACACCTTC
many | TRBJ1-1 | TRBV12-3/TRBV12-4 | . | CASSFVEGRHTEAFF | TGTGCCAGCAGTTTCGTGGAGGGAAGGCACACTGAAGCTTTCTTT
many | TRBJ2-7 | TRBV6-1 | . | CASRGQGEQYF | TGTGCCAGCAGAGGCCAGGGCGAGCAGTACTTC